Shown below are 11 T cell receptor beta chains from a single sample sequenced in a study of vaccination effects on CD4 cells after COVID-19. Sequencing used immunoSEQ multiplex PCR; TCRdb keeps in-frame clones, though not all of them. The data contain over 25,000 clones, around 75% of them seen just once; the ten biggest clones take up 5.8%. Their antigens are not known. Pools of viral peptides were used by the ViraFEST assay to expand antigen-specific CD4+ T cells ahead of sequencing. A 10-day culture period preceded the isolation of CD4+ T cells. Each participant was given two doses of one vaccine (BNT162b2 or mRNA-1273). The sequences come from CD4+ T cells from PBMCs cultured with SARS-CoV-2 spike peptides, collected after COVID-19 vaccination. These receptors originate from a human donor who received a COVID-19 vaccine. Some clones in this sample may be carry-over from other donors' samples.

CDR3 coding DNA: TGTGCCAGCAGTCAGGGTCCTTACCAGTACGTC. Translating gives CASSQGPYQYV. The rearrangement uses TRBV6-2 or TRBV6-3 and TRBJ2-7; perhaps TRBD1 as D (5 bases). Germline lookup yields CDR1 MNHEY and CDR2 SVGEGT. V lost 5 bases and J 10 bases, leaving 12 bases between the germline ends. This CDR3 region has 11 residues.

CDR3 loop: CASSEEVISGELFF. In DNA form, the CDR3 reads TGTGCCAGCAGTGAAGAAGTCATCTCCGGGGAGCTGTTTTTT. The V gene is TRBV6-1, the J gene TRBJ2-2; D remains ambiguous. V was shortened by 1 base and J by 6 bases, with 9 bases between the two germline ends. Per germline, CDR1 MNHNS and CDR2 SASEGT. The CDR3 consists of 14 residues.

The chain's CDR3 is CASSLTLTTQYF. CDR3 in DNA: TGCGCCAGCAGCTTGACACTTACCACGCAGTATTTT. The chain is built from TRBV5-1 and TRBJ2-3; D gene uncertain. The CDR3 runs 12 residues. With 1 base removed from V and 9 bases from J, the gap between germline ends came to 9 bases. Germline CDR1 reads SGHRS; CDR2 reads YFSETQ.

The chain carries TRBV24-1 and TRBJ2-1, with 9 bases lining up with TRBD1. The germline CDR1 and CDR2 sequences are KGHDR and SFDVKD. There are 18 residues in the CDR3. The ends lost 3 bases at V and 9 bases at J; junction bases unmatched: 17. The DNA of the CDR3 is TGTGCCACCAGTGATGCCGACTTCCGGGACAGGGTACCGGGTGAGCAGTTCTTC. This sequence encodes CATSDADFRDRVPGEQFF.

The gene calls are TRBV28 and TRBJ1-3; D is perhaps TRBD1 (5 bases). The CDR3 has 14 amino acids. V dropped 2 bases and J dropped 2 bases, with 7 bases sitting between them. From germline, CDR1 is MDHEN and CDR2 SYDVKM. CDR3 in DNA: TGTGCCAGCAGTTTACAGGGTACTGGAAACACCATATATTTT. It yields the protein CASSLQGTGNTIYF.

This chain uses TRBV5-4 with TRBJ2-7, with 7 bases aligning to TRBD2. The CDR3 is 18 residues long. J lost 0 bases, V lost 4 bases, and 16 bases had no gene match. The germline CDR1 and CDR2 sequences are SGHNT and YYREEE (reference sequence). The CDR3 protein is CASSGGGVASGYSYEQYV. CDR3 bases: TGTGCCAGCAGCGGAGGCGGTGTGGCTAGCGGATACTCCTACGAGCAGTACGTC.

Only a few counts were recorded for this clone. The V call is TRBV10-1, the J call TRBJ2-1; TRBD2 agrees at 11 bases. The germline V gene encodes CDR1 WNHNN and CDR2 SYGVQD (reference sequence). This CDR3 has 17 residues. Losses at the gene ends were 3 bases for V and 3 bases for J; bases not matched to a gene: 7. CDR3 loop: CASSDPRGLAGYNEQFF. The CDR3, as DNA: TGCGCCAGCAGTGATCCGCGTGGACTAGCGGGCTACAATGAGCAGTTCTTC.

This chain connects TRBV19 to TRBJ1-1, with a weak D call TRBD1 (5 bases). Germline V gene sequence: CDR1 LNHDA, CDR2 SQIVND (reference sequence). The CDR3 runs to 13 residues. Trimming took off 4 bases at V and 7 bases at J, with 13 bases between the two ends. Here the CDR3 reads CASSKGAGFEAFF. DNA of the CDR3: TGTGCCAGTAGTAAAGGGGCAGGATTTGAAGCTTTCTTT.

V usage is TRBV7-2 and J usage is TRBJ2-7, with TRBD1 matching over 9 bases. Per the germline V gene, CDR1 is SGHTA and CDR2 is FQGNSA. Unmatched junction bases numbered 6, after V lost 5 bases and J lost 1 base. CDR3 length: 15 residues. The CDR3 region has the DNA TGTGCCAGCAGCAAAACCGGGACAGGGTCCTACGAGCAGTACGTC. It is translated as CASSKTGTGSYEQYV.

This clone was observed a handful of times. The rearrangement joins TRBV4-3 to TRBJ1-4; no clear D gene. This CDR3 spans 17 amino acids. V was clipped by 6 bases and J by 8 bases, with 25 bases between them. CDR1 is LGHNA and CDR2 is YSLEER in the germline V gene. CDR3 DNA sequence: TGCGCCAGCAGTCAAAGAATTCACGTTGGACTCGGAGAAAAACTGTTTTTT. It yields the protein CASSQRIHVGLGEKLFF.

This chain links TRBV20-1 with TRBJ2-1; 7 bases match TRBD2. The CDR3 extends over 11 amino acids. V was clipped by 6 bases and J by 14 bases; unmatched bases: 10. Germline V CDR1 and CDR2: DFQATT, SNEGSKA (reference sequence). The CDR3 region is CSASGGTKEFF. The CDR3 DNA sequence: TGCAGTGCCAGCGGAGGGACTAAGGAGTTCTTC.